The present entry profiles one T cell receptor (beta chain) with its context. The clone's antigen remains unknown. There are no base qualities to consult, and no much larger clone falls within one base. The protocol used for the library was the immunoSEQ multiplex PCR assay. For the multiplex PCR, a mixture combining 60 forward primers for TCR Vbeta segments and 13 reverse primers for TCR Jbeta segments was used. Amplification of the CDR3 region of rearranged TCR beta genes was performed with a multiplex PCR assay on genomic DNA. Amplified TCR beta libraries were sequenced as 87-base-pair reads on the Illumina HiSeq System. The study's own analysis went as follows. A later analysis counted tens of millions of unique TCR beta chains across the 640 or so repertoires, and around 9.9 million of these chains were shared by at least two donors. Raw reads were error-corrected and collapsed into unique sequences by a nearest-neighbor algorithm in which closely related sequences were merged to remove PCR and sequencing errors. Alignment of CDR3 sequences to IMGT reference sequences was used to assign V, D and J gene segments. For a sequence to be retained, a match of at least six nucleotides to both a V gene segment and a J gene segment was required. A rearrangement counted as productive if the CDR3 had no stop codons and remained in frame with V and J, and every other rearrangement counted as non-productive. CDR3 was defined by IMGT convention, running from the second conserved V-encoded cysteine to the conserved J-encoded phenylalanine. The earlier analysis of 450 to 750 of the donors excluded any sequence lacking an unambiguous match to a single V gene segment. An earlier analysis of about 600 of the donors called V segments functional above 56.7% productive rearrangements and segregating when the between-donor standard deviation exceeded 5%. To diagnose cytomegalovirus status from the catalog of TCR beta chain sequences, a statistical classification framework was built. In a later analysis, TCR nucleotide sequences were compared against IMGT/GENE-DB human TR gene sequences so that V and J genes could be assigned. A later analysis assigned CDR3 sequences and most-parsimonious VDJ recombination scenarios with the TCRdist pipeline. In a later analysis, every TCR beta chain was defined by the combination of its CDR3 amino acid sequence and its V-gene family, and reads without a unique V-gene family were dropped. As a way to deal with suspected cross-contamination and a sequencing artifact, a later analysis dropped 592 nucleotide sequences that were highly shared and had low generation probability. A later analysis calculated a clonal expansion index for each public chain from normalized within-repertoire ranks of inferred template counts. In a later analysis, generation probabilities were computed with a VDJ recombination model fitted to out-of-frame rearrangements, and the resulting probabilities were checked against IGoR. A later analysis scored TCR-TCR, TCR-HLA and TCR-CMV co-occurrence with hypergeometric tests, applying a repertoire-size bias correction to TCR pairs. To estimate false discovery rates, a later analysis permuted the HLA or CMV assignments 20 times. In a later analysis, co-occurring TCRs were grouped with DBSCAN, and TCRdist sequence similarity was added when clustering was performed within HLA-allele-positive subsets. Co-occurrence clustering excluded repertoires with fewer than 30,000 or more than 120,000 public chains, plus five with anomalous nucleotide sharing. As stored in TCRdb, this immuneACCESS dataset retains in-frame rearrangements with V and J assigned. A fraction of the clones does not appear; measured against another copy, unresolved V genes explain less than half of the discrepancy, and the remainder lacks a known reason. From that table come the V and J calls and clone size; the DNA was used to work out D and trimming. This sample comprises under 170,000 clones, 79% of them detected only once. 3.5% of the sample comes from the top ten.

The cohort comprised 710 or so healthy bone marrow donors. All cohort members were sampled while nominally healthy, although unrecorded immune exposures were likely present. CMV serostatus was positive for 289 and negative for about 50% of the roughly 700 cohort members, and was not recorded for this donor. Every donor gave a peripheral blood sample, and the peripheral blood mononuclear cells from that sample were used for TCR beta sequencing. Genomic DNA extraction from the blood cell samples was performed with the Qiagen DNeasy Blood Extraction Kit. This sample was taken from a study of cytomegalovirus exposure and HLA in healthy donors (dated by TCRdb to the late 2010s). Background for the entire study: An earlier analysis of some 600 of the donors reported over 250 Gb of sequence data and 117 million unique TCR beta sequences obtained from about 180 million T cells. To study patterns of TCR occurrence, a later analysis re-analyzed previously published TCR beta repertoires from 600 to 750 donors and added high-resolution HLA genotyping. The T cell repertoires of under 700 subjects were profiled by immunosequencing and related to cytomegalovirus serostatus. Roughly 5 DR-DQ haplotypes were handled as single units for association and clustering, since linkage in the cohort was strong. The study combined high-throughput TCR immunosequencing, statistical association of individual TCRs with disease status, and machine learning to predict cytomegalovirus infection status. The study aimed to test whether signatures of past pathogen exposure could be identified by cataloging public T cell receptors. The genetic ancestry cluster associated with self-reported Caucasian donors included about 81% of the roughly 380 genotyped donors. An early release that covered roughly 600 HLA-typed donors contained about 290 gigabases of sequencing data and approximately 85 million unique TCR sequences. The number of donors typed differed by locus, with about 620-630 for A, B, C, DRB1 and DQB1, roughly 520 for DQA1, about 610 for DPA1, and around 430 for DPB1. Donor age, sex, ethnicity and CMV serostatus were collected together with the repertoire data. On average, 235,054 unique TCR beta nucleotide sequences were sequenced per donor among several hundred genotyped donors of the cohort, with 15% to 20% of those sequences being non-productive. An earlier analysis of roughly 580 of the donors used high-throughput TCR beta sequencing to judge whether each TCR beta V gene segment behaved as functional or pseudogenic. Rather than using new phenotypic data, the later analysis identified candidate immune exposures from TCR beta sequences and from how often those sequences occurred across donors. A later genetic analysis took genome-wide SNP genotypes for about 55% of the roughly 700 donors and used that subset as a discovery cohort. All discovery cohort repertoires had been generated on a single sequencing platform. Besides the first cohort of more than 650 subjects, a separate validation cohort made up of over 100 different subjects was used. Class I and class II HLA loci were covered by the typing at four-digit resolution. Here is what the overall study found, with its caveats: A later analysis found that most CMV-associated TCR beta chains appeared HLA-restricted, with HLA associations seemingly driven largely by CMV exposure. Because HLA typing was missing for some donors at each locus, association tests included only the typed subset. In vitro tests confirmed that a few of the cytomegalovirus-associated TCR beta chains recognize cytomegalovirus antigens. While some public TCRs were present in many individuals, most TCR sequences turned up only very rarely across donors. Specific HLA alleles were associated with roughly 17,000 TCR beta sequences at a false discovery rate of 0.05 in a later analysis. In a later genetic analysis, fewer N-insertions in productive TCRs were reported among donors in an Asian-associated ancestry cluster than the approximately 670-donor mean. Some IMGT-functional V segments, including TRBV6-2 and TRBV6-3, could not be distinguished by the 87-base-pair reads and were therefore excluded. V-gene and J-gene trimming of TCR beta chains was associated with a missense DCLRE1C variant in a later genetic analysis, and the association was replicated in an independent cohort. According to a later analysis, TCR association rates differed among HLA loci, with DRB1 alleles showing the most associated TCRs and HLA-C alleles showing the fewest. The cohort was sequenced for TCR beta chains only, and without alpha or paired-chain data the features that could be detected were limited. Linkage disequilibrium might explain the correlated functional status among segregating V segments, but an unknown experimental factor could not be excluded. When HLA alleles, especially DR and DQ, strongly co-occurred, attributing TCR associations to individual alleles was difficult. The classifier was reported to diagnose cytomegalovirus status with high specificity and sensitivity in both the original cohort and the validation cohort. A total of 164 TCR beta chains were listed by the study as associated with cytomegalovirus. In a later analysis, HLA-associated TCR beta chains were found to be more clonally expanded and to have lower generation probabilities than equally common non-associated chains. Because counts were too low, 15 to 20 rarely observed V segments, including chromosome 9 orphons, were left out of the earlier analysis of about 500 of the donors. Broadly in line with IMGT annotations, most TCR beta V segments showed up in productive rearrangements about 90% or about 30% of the time in an earlier analysis of around 550 of the donors. Immune exposure information for the cohort was limited to CMV serostatus. The authors suggested that the approach could potentially be generalized to other disease states and immunological phenotypes. According to a later analysis, parvovirus B19, influenza, CMV and Epstein-Barr virus appeared linked to several top co-occurrence clusters. A cluster of highly shared sequence variants was judged likely to be a technical artifact of the sequencing pipeline. A further reported finding was that TCR beta sequences accurately predicted the HLA-A and HLA-B alleles for most subjects in the first cohort. Roughly uniform sequencing depth across donors was assumed in presence/absence analyses, although this assumption may not hold.

The CDR3 numbers 11 residues from cysteine through phenylalanine. Solely the CDR3 DNA is kept, with 33 bases framed from the first base. For CDR1 and CDR2, the germline V gene (reference sequence) lists LNHNV and YYDKDF. V is cut by 5 bases and J by 6 bases, and the space between the germline ends is 5 bases. The TCR originated in a human donor in good health. Sequencing input: PBMCs. The rearrangement joined TRBV15 to TRBJ2-1, with no confident D gene call. The CDR3 reads CATSHGNEQFF. The DNA sequence is given as TGTGCCACCAGCCACGGCAATGAGCAGTTCTTC.